Listed below are T cell receptor beta chains from one sample, sequenced in a study of T-cell reconstitution after alpha-beta-depleted transplantation in children. Via MiXCR, TCRdb re-called the PCR reads, giving one row per CDR3 protein. The table lists approximately 590,000 distinct CDR3 sequences, approximately 10% of them singletons. This material consisted of PBMCs from the stem cell graft donor, taken from the stem cell graft. These receptors were collected from a human donor who donated a stem cell graft to a child with acute myeloid leukemia. The CDR3 runs from the conserved cysteine through the conserved F or W. The D gene is left open where the match is weak. Clone size is shown for a subset of rows, as once, few, many or a class of expanded clone.

>.|TRBJ2-5|TRBV6-4|.
CASSVNGDQETQYF
TGTGCCAGCAGTGTAAACGGAGATCAAGAGACCCAGTACTTC
>.|TRBJ2-1|TRBV12-3/TRBV12-4|TRBD2
CASSVGTRGGNEQFF
TGTGCCAGCAGTGTCGGGACTAGGGGGGGGAATGAGCAGTTCTTC
>.|TRBJ2-5|TRBV11-2|.
CASSTARRVQETQYF
TGTGCCAGCAGCACCGCTCGGAGGGTCCAAGAGACCCAGTACTTC
>few|TRBJ2-1|TRBV30|.
CAWSVKAGLEFF
TGTGCCTGGAGTGTAAAGGCTGGTTTGGAGTTCTTC
>few|TRBJ2-5|TRBV20-1|.
CSVYGPQETQYF
TGCAGTGTGTACGGTCCTCAAGAGACCCAGTACTTC
>.|TRBJ2-7|TRBV5-1|TRBD2
CASSLIGQRDSYEQYF
TGCGCCAGCAGCCTAATAGGGCAGCGGGATTCCTACGAGCAGTACTTC
>few|TRBJ2-7|TRBV29-1|TRBD2
CSVSGGKTGEQYF
TGCAGCGTTAGCGGGGGCAAAACGGGCGAGCAGTACTTC
>many|TRBJ2-7|TRBV6-1|TRBD2
CASSPSLAELNEQYF
TGTGCCAGCAGCCCCTCACTAGCGGAGTTGAACGAGCAGTACTTC
>few|TRBJ2-5|TRBV28|TRBD2
CASRGTSGRAGETQYF
TGTGCCAGCAGGGGGACTAGCGGGAGGGCCGGAGAGACCCAGTACTTC
>.|TRBJ1-6|TRBV7-2|.
CASSSGGNSPLHF
TGTGCCAGCAGCTCCGGGGGGAATTCACCCCTCCACTTT
>.|TRBJ2-7|TRBV29-1|TRBD2
CSVEDRLAGEKYF
TGCAGCGTTGAAGATCGCTTAGCGGGAGAAAAGTACTTC
>many|TRBJ2-1|TRBV20-1|TRBD2
CSALSGLAGTYNEQFF
TGCAGTGCTCTCTCCGGACTAGCGGGAACGTACAATGAGCAGTTCTTC
>.|TRBJ2-3|TRBV2|.
CASSERGSPDTQYF
TGTGCCAGCAGTGAACGAGGGTCGCCAGATACGCAGTATTTT
>many|TRBJ2-1|TRBV6-2/TRBV6-3|TRBD2
CASSWTGGQQFF
TGTGCCAGCAGCTGGACGGGGGGTCAGCAGTTCTTC
>few|TRBJ2-4|TRBV29-1|.
CSVEDGSGIQYF
TGCAGCGTTGAAGATGGCAGTGGCATTCAGTACTTC
>.|TRBJ2-5|TRBV7-3|.
CASSRGRGETQYF
TGTGCCAGCAGCCGGGGGCGGGGGGAGACCCAGTACTTC
>.|TRBJ2-1|TRBV10-3|TRBD2
CAINQRETNEQFF
TGTGCCATCAACCAGCGGGAGACGAATGAGCAGTTCTTC
>many|TRBJ1-1|TRBV7-9|.
CASSWGAQLNTEAFF
TGTGCCAGCAGCTGGGGGGCGCAACTGAACACTGAAGCTTTCTTT
>.|TRBJ2-3|TRBV20-1|TRBD1
CSARDRSDTQYF
TGCAGTGCTCGGGACAGGTCAGATACGCAGTATTTT
>many|TRBJ2-1|TRBV2|.
CATSIRTLGGGSYNEQFF
TGTGCCACCTCGATCCGGACCCTAGGCGGAGGCTCCTACAATGAGCAGTTCTTC
>.|TRBJ2-7|TRBV10-3|TRBD1
CAISESQGRTYEQYF
TGTGCCATCAGTGAGTCACAGGGGCGGACCTACGAGCAGTACTTC
>many|TRBJ2-7|TRBV20-1|TRBD2
CSARDGTSGSYEQYF
TGCAGTGCTAGAGACGGGACTAGCGGGAGTTACGAGCAGTACTTC
>.|TRBJ1-1|TRBV28|.
CASSSGTGTEAFF
TGTGCCAGCAGTTCAGGGACGGGGACTGAAGCTTTCTTT
>.|TRBJ2-5|TRBV7-6|TRBD1
CASSLGTGPETQYF
TGTGCCAGCAGCCTCGGGACAGGGCCAGAGACCCAGTACTTC
>many|TRBJ2-1|TRBV29-1|TRBD2
CSVDRAPSGRQNEQFF
TGCAGCGTTGACAGGGCGCCTAGCGGGAGGCAGAATGAGCAGTTCTTC
>.|TRBJ2-3|TRBV20-1|.
CSATLALGADTQYF
TGCAGTGCAACCTTAGCGTTAGGAGCAGATACGCAGTATTTT
>few|TRBJ1-5|TRBV30|.
CAWSTSQRGQPQHF
TGTGCCTGGAGTACGAGTCAACGCGGTCAGCCCCAGCATTTT
>few|TRBJ2-1|TRBV3-1|.
CASSQDAGFYNEQFF
TGTGCCAGCAGCCAAGATGCGGGGTTCTACAATGAGCAGTTCTTC
>many|TRBJ1-1|TRBV29-1|.
CSVEVNTEAFF
TGCAGCGTTGAGGTGAACACTGAAGCTTTCTTT
>.|TRBJ1-2|TRBV29-1|TRBD1
CSCPDRVIGYTF
TGCAGCTGCCCTGACAGGGTAATTGGCTACACCTTC
>many|TRBJ2-3|TRBV5-5|TRBD2
CASLTSGRSDTQYF
TGTGCCAGCCTTACTAGCGGGAGGTCAGATACGCAGTATTTT
>.|TRBJ2-7|TRBV10-3|.
CAISDPDRSSYEQYF
TGTGCCATCAGTGACCCCGACAGGAGCTCCTACGAGCAGTACTTC
>.|TRBJ1-1|TRBV5-5|.
CASSPGQLPNTEAFF
TGTGCCAGCAGCCCCGGACAGCTACCGAACACTGAAGCCTTCTTT
>few|TRBJ1-2|TRBV6-2/TRBV6-3|.
CASSYSTTRTSGYTF
TGTGCCAGCAGTTACTCGACTACTCGTACTTCGGGCTACACCTTC
>.|TRBJ2-1|TRBV20-1|TRBD2
CSARKEGGSSYNEQFF
TGCAGTGCTAGAAAGGAGGGCGGGAGCTCCTACAATGAGCAGTTCTTC
>.|TRBJ2-7|TRBV6-5|TRBD2
CASSSPGTSGSKRNYEQYF
TGTGCCAGCAGTTCCCCCGGGACTAGCGGGAGTAAGAGGAACTACGAGCAGTACTTC
>many|TRBJ2-2|TRBV12-3/TRBV12-4|TRBD2
CASSQRTSGSTGELFF
TGTGCCAGCAGTCAACGGACTAGCGGGAGTACCGGGGAGCTGTTTTTT
>many|TRBJ1-1|TRBV9|.
CASSGWGTEAFF
TGTGCCAGCAGCGGGTGGGGCACTGAAGCTTTCTTT
>many|TRBJ1-1|TRBV29-1|.
CSVGGRVNTEAFF
TGCAGCGTGGGGGGACGGGTTAACACTGAAGCTTTCTTT
>few|TRBJ1-1|TRBV4-3|.
CASSLLDGNTEAFF
TGCGCCAGCAGCCTCTTGGACGGAAACACTGAAGCTTTCTTT
>.|TRBJ2-1|TRBV3-1|.
CASSQEYRGNEQFF
TGTGCCAGCAGCCAAGAATACCGCGGCAATGAGCAGTTCTTC
>many|TRBJ1-1|TRBV7-9|.
CASSLGGSRTEAFF
TGTGCCAGCAGCTTAGGGGGGTCGAGGACTGAAGCTTTCTTT
>many|TRBJ2-1|TRBV12-3/TRBV12-4|.
CASSSRNEQFF
TGTGCCAGCAGTTCCAGGAATGAGCAGTTCTTC
>few|TRBJ2-4|TRBV15|TRBD2
CATSRVLGLAGVAKNIQYF
TGTGCCACCAGCAGAGTTCTTGGACTAGCGGGAGTCGCCAAAAACATTCAGTACTTC
>.|TRBJ2-1|TRBV5-4|.
CASSLSGSYYNEQFF
TGTGCCAGCAGCTTAAGCGGGTCGTATTACAATGAGCAGTTCTTC
>many|TRBJ2-3|TRBV27|.
CASSPSVSTDTQYF
TGTGCCAGCAGTCCGTCGGTTAGCACAGATACGCAGTATTTT
>many|TRBJ2-1|TRBV13|.
CASTLGGNEQFF
TGTGCCAGCACCCTCGGGGGCAATGAGCAGTTCTTC
>many|TRBJ2-1|TRBV6-2/TRBV6-3|.
CASSLRRDEQFF
TGTGCCAGCAGTTTGCGACGAGATGAGCAGTTCTTC
>.|TRBJ2-1|TRBV18|.
CASSPGRESEQFF
TGTGCCAGCTCACCAGGGCGTGAGAGTGAGCAGTTCTTC
>.|TRBJ2-3|TRBV11-3|.
CASSLGHGGPTDTQYF
TGTGCCAGCAGCTTAGGACACGGGGGCCCCACAGATACGCAGTATTTT
>many|TRBJ2-1|TRBV6-2/TRBV6-3|TRBD2
CASTYWGGSSYNEQFF
TGTGCCAGCACCTATTGGGGCGGGAGCTCCTACAATGAGCAGTTCTTC
>.|TRBJ2-5|TRBV20-1|.
CSARDFRERGRETQYF
TGCAGTGCTAGAGATTTTAGGGAGAGGGGCCGGGAGACCCAGTACTTC
>few|TRBJ2-5|TRBV12-3/TRBV12-4|TRBD2
CASPLVAGGPGETQYF
TGTGCCAGCCCCTTGGTAGCGGGAGGGCCAGGGGAGACCCAGTACTTC
>.|TRBJ2-4|TRBV12-3/TRBV12-4|.
CASSFGTREEDGFQYF
TGTGCCAGCAGTTTTGGGACCAGAGAGGAGGACGGTTTTCAGTACTTC